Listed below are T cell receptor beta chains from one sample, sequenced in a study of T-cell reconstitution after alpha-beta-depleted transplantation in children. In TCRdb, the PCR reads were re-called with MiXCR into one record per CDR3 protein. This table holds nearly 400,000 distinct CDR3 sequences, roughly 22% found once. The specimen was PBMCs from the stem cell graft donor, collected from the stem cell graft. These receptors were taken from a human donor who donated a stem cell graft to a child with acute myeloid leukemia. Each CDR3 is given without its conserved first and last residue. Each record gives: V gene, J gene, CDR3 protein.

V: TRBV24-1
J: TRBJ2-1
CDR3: ATSGKASGSISYNEQF

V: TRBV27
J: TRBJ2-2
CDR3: ASTRVSNTGELF

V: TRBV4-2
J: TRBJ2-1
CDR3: ASSYTGGRDEQF

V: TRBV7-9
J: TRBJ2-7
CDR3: ASSWAGGDSYEQY

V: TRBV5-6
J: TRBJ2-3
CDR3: ASSVMGGGPDTQY

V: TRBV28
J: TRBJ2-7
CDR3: ASSLFEGANDEQY

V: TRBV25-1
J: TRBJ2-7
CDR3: ASSERKTPYEQY

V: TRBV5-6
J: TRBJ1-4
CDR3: ASSFQGPNRKLF

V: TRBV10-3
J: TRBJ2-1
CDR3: AISGLAGNEQF

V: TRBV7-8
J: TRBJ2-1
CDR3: ASSLGTSGTRHNEQF

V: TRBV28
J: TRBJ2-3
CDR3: ASSLTSTLHTQY

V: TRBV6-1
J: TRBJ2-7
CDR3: ASGPTGSYEQY

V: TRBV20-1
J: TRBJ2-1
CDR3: SAVRGQGENEQF

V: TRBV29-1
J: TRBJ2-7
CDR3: STWTSGSRYEQY

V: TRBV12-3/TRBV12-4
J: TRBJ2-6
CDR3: ASSFLIATGANVLT

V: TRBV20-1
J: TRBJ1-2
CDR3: SAEDRGAYGYT

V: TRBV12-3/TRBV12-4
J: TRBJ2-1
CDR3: ASSPYGGGEQF

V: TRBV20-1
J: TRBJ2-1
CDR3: SARGLVRSSYNEQF

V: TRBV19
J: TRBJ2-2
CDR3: ASSIRGGSPGELF

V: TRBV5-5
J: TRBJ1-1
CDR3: ASSFGQEVGTEAF

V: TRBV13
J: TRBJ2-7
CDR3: ASSLGGGTPYEQY

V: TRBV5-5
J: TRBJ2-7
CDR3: ASSWGWDSHNYEQY

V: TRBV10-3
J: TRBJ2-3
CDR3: AISESTTGGLDTQY

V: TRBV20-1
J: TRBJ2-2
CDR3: SAREWGLAGAGELF

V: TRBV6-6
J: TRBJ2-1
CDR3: ASWVEIHNEQF